These 6 T cell receptor beta chains were sequenced from one sample in a study of sequential checkpoint blockade in melanoma. Treatment here: randomized to nivolumab then ipilimumab (arm A) or the reverse (arm B). Data came from immunoSEQ multiplex PCR; TCRdb stores just in-frame clones and leaves some out. The sample yields 20,000 to 25,000 clones, 65% to 75% seen once. The sample here was CD8+ T cells sorted from blood (inferred from file names), taken from a patient given nivolumab and ipilimumab in sequence. These receptor sequences come from a human donor with melanoma.

The gene calls are TRBV7-8 and TRBJ2-7; D is uncertain. V was shortened by 8 bases and J by 0 bases, with 14 bases between the two germline ends. The CDR3 contains 14 residues. Germline CDR1 SGHVS, CDR2 FQNEAQ. This CDR3 is CASVRDYSSYEQYF. As DNA, the CDR3 is TGTGCCAGCGTCAGAGATTACAGCTCCTACGAGCAGTACTTC.

This clone was recorded a few times. The rearrangement joins TRBV10-3 to TRBJ1-1, with unresolved D. Trimming stripped 6 bases from V and 7 bases from J, with 15 bases between. Germline V gives CDR1 ENHRY, CDR2 SYGVKD. This CDR3 comprises 13 residues. CDR3: CAISAKGAGEAFF. In nucleotides, the CDR3 is TGTGCCATCAGCGCGAAGGGCGCGGGTGAAGCTTTCTTT.

By frequency in the sample, this clone is hyperexpanded (1% or more). This chain uses TRBV9 with TRBJ2-7; a weak D match, TRBD1 (6 bases). This CDR3 spans 16 amino acids. Trimming cost V 3 bases and J 2 bases, with 18 bases left between them. Germline V CDR1 and CDR2: SGDLS, YYNGEE. CDR3 nucleotides: TGTGCCAGCAGCGATAGTTTAGACAGGCAGACCTACGAGCAGTACTTC. Its translation: CASSDSLDRQTYEQYF.

The chain has TRBV4-2 and TRBJ2-5; D might be TRBD2 (5 bases). The CDR3 spans 16 residues. Deletions cut 0 bases from V and 5 bases from J, with 16 bases between. The germline V gene has CDR1 LGHNA and CDR2 YNFKEQ. The DNA of the CDR3 is TGTGCCAGCAGCCAAGAGATCATGGCTAGAGGGGAGACCCAGTACTTC. Encoded protein: CASSQEIMARGETQYF.

The chain carries TRBV5-4 and TRBJ1-1; 7 bases agree with TRBD1. Trimming cost V 2 bases and J 4 bases; bases outside gene matches: 2. Looked up from germline, CDR1 is SGHNT and CDR2 is YYREEE (reference sequence). This CDR3 has 13 amino acids. The DNA for the CDR3 is TGTGCCAGCAGCTTCGACAGGGCCACTGAAGCTTTCTTT. Translated, it gives CASSFDRATEAFF.

This chain uses TRBV11-2 with TRBJ2-6; TRBD1 matches 9 bases. The germline V gene has CDR1 SGHAT and CDR2 FQNNGV. This CDR3 contains 20 residues. V dropped 0 bases and J dropped 2; count of bases not matched to a gene: 11. CDR3 region: CASSLEEPGQGWPGANVLTF. The CDR3 DNA sequence: TGTGCCAGCAGCTTAGAGGAGCCGGGACAGGGCTGGCCTGGGGCCAACGTCCTGACTTTC.